These 8 T cell receptor beta chains originate from one sample sequenced in a study of glioma-infiltrating T cells. Amplification of TCR alpha and beta CDR3 regions from RNA used iRepertoire nested multiplex PCR. TCRdb reanalysed the multiplex PCR reads using MiXCR and keeps one entry per CDR3 protein. The repertoire holds 90,000 to 110,000 distinct CDR3 sequences, with approximately 26% as singletons. Sequencing input: glioma tissue, nonneoplastic brain tissue, or PBMCs (not recorded which). Receptors originate from a human donor with low-grade glioma or glioblastoma, undergoing nonglioma brain surgery, or in good health (not recorded which).

This clonotype was seen ten or more times. The chain has TRBV12-3 or TRBV12-4 and TRBJ1-1; D gene ambiguous. This CDR3 has 15 residues. The V end was cut by 2 bases, the J end by 6 bases, with 16 bases between. The CDR3 coding sequence is TGTGCCAGCAGTTTAAAGCGCCCCAGTGGGGCTGAAGCTTTCTTT. It translates to CASSLKRPSGAEAFF.

On this clonotype: Given a much more abundant clone one base away, this may be a read error. The chain couples TRBV29-1 to TRBJ2-1; D is tentatively TRBD1 or TRBD2 (6 bases each). The CDR3 runs to 13 residues. The V end lost 8 bases, the J end lost 7 bases, and 18 bases lay between the germline ends. Germline lookup yields CDR1 SQVTM and CDR2 ANQGSEA. In DNA form, the CDR3 reads TGCAGCACTGAGGGGGAGGTCCGGAATGAGCAGTTCTTC. It specifies CSTEGEVRNEQFF.

In the case of this clonotype: This may be a read error, as it is one base from a much larger clone. The V gene is TRBV28, the J gene TRBJ2-1; TRBD2 might be the D (6 bases). The germline V and J ends were trimmed by 11 bases and 4 bases, with 24 bases remaining between them. Germline V CDR1 and CDR2: MDHEN, SYDVKM. This CDR3 spans 16 amino acids. CDR3 in DNA: TGTGCCCACGGATTACGGGGCGGGGACGTATACAATGAGCAGTTCTTC. Its protein is CAHGLRGGDVYNEQFF.

This clonotype has ten or more counts. The chain joins TRBV5-1 to TRBJ1-1; 9 bases agree with TRBD1. The CDR3 loop spans 16 amino acids. CDR1 is SGHRS, CDR2 YFSETQ, per germline. V dropped 0 bases and J dropped 1; count of bases not matched to a gene: 4. In nucleotides, the CDR3 is TGCGCCAGCAGCTTGGATCCGGGACAGGGGAACACTGAAGCTTTCTTT. Its translation: CASSLDPGQGNTEAFF. Variable domain in full (rest from reference TRBV5-1 and TRBJ1-1): KAGVTQTPRYLIKTRGQQVTLSCSPISGHRSVSWYQQTPGQGLQFLFEYFSETQRNKGNFPGRFSGRQFSNSRSEMNVSTLELGDSALYLCASSLDPGQGNTEAFFGQGTRLTVV.

This clonotype was seen more than once but under ten times. The chain has TRBV30 and TRBJ2-5; TRBD2 might be the D (6 bases). Germline-derived CDR1 and CDR2 are GTSNPN and SVGIG (reference sequence). Trimming took 1 base from V and 4 from J, leaving 25 bases between them. CDR3 size: 18 residues. The CDR3 spells CAWSGGTGVRPPRETQYF. CDR3 DNA sequence: TGTGCCTGGAGTGGAGGGACGGGAGTCAGGCCTCCCCGAGAGACCCAGTACTTC. The full variable domain, with the rest looked up from reference TRBV30 and TRBJ2-5, is SQTIHQWPATLVQPVGSPLSLECTVEGTSNPNLYWYRQAAGRGLQLLFYSVGIGQISSEVPQNLSASRPQDRQFILSSKKLLLSDSGFYLCAWSGGTGVRPPRETQYFGPGTRLLVL.

The rearrangement links TRBV20-1 to TRBJ2-7, with 8 bases that match TRBD2. This CDR3 is 16 amino acids long. CDR1 is DFQATT and CDR2 is SNEGSKA in the germline V gene (reference sequence). Unmatched junction bases numbered 17, after V lost 3 bases and J lost 7 bases. The CDR3 coding sequence is TGCAGTGCTAGTCTCAATATACTAGCGGCGGCTAATGAGCAGTACTTC. Its translation: CSASLNILAAANEQYF.

This clonotype was detected only a few times. The chain is built from TRBV14 and TRBJ1-2; no reliable D call. V was pared by 5 bases and J by 6 bases, with 13 bases between. CDR3 length: 13 residues. Germline values: CDR1 SGHDN, CDR2 FVKESK. CDR3 region: CASSSPRADGYTF. The CDR3 DNA sequence: TGTGCCAGCAGCTCCCCCCGGGCGGATGGCTACACCTTC.

Many counts were recorded for this clonotype. CDR3 sequence: CASSSIGTGQGIQPQHF. In DNA, the CDR3 is TGTGCCAGCAGCTCAATAGGGACAGGGCAAGGGATTCAGCCCCAGCATTTT. J is TRBJ1-5 and V is TRBV7-9; 9 nucleotides line up with TRBD1. The V and J ends lost 4 bases and 6 bases, in that order; junction bases with no gene match: 13. The CDR3 length is 17 residues. Germline V gene data show CDR1 as SEHNR and CDR2 as FQNEAQ (reference sequence).